Listed below are T cell receptor beta chains from one sample, sequenced in a study of radiotherapy plus CTLA-4 blockade in lung cancer. Using immunoSEQ multiplex PCR, the repertoire was profiled, and TCRdb retains in-frame clones only, with some absent. The repertoire has some 32,000 clones, less than 75% of them found once; the top ten carry 3.5% to 4.5%. Sequencing was performed on peripheral blood, taken from a patient treated with radiotherapy plus ipilimumab. The origin of the receptors is a human donor with non-small cell lung cancer who had stable disease on radiotherapy plus ipilimumab. CDR3s include the opening cysteine and the closing phenylalanine or tryptophan. A D gene is named only where the DNA matches it firmly. Size tells how often a clone was seen (once, few, many) or the class of an expanded clone, and some rows leave it out.

V gene	J gene	D gene	clone size	CDR3 DNA	CDR3 protein
TRBV7-2	TRBJ1-5	NA	NA	TGTGCCAGCAGCCTAAGCGGGCAGGACAATCAGCCCCAGCATTTT	CASSLSGQDNQPQHF
TRBV15	TRBJ1-2	NA	few	TGTGCCACCAGCAGTCGGTACGGCACGGATGGCTACACCTTC	CATSSRYGTDGYTF
TRBV4-1	TRBJ1-4	NA	once	TGCGCCAGCAGCCAAGTTTATAGGCAGACGATTAATGAAAAACTGTTTTTT	CASSQVYRQTINEKLFF
TRBV5-5	TRBJ2-5	TRBD2	NA	TGTGCCAGCAGCTACGCCGCGGGGGATGAAGAGACCCAGTACTTC	CASSYAAGDEETQYF
TRBV7-2	TRBJ1-1	NA	NA	TGTGCCAGCAGCTTAGTAGTCAGTCTGATGAACACTGAAGCTTTCTTT	CASSLVVSLMNTEAFF
TRBV6-6	TRBJ1-3	NA	NA	TGTGCCAGCGTGGGAGGTACCATATATTTT	CASVGGTIYF
TRBV6-6	TRBJ2-5	TRBD2	once	TGTGCCAGCAGCCGCACGGCGGGAGACGAGACCCAGTACTTC	CASSRTAGDETQYF
TRBV27	TRBJ1-5	NA	NA	TGTGCCAGCAGTTTGGGCAGCCTTAGCAATCAGCCCCAGCATTTT	CASSLGSLSNQPQHF
TRBV6-5	TRBJ1-1	NA	few	TGTGCCAGCATCCGAGGGGGGAACACTGAAGCTTTCTTT	CASIRGGNTEAFF
TRBV10-2	TRBJ2-7	TRBD1	NA	TGCGCCAGCGGGGACAGACATCAGGAGCAGTACTTC	CASGDRHQEQYF
TRBV9	TRBJ2-2	NA	NA	TGTGCCAGCAGCGTAACTAGCCGGACCGGGGAGCTGTTTTTT	CASSVTSRTGELFF
TRBV5-1	TRBJ1-2	TRBD1	NA	TGCGCCAGCAGCCCTACAGGGGGGGGTACTAACTATGGCTACACCTTC	CASSPTGGGTNYGYTF
TRBV4-1	TRBJ2-7	NA	medium-sized	TGCGCCAGCAGCCAAGGACGAAGCCTACTCGGGGACGAGCAGTACTTC	CASSQGRSLLGDEQYF
TRBV19	TRBJ2-7	TRBD1	NA	TGTGCCAGTAGCCTAGGACAGGGGCCCATCTACGAGCAGTACTTC	CASSLGQGPIYEQYF
TRBV27	TRBJ1-5	TRBD1	NA	TGTGCCAGCAGGCGAAACAGGGGTTCGGTTCAGCCCCAGCATTTT	CASRRNRGSVQPQHF
TRBV9	TRBJ2-7	TRBD2	NA	TGTGCCAGCAGCGTGAAAGCGGGAAATATTCCCTACGAGCAGTACTTC	CASSVKAGNIPYEQYF